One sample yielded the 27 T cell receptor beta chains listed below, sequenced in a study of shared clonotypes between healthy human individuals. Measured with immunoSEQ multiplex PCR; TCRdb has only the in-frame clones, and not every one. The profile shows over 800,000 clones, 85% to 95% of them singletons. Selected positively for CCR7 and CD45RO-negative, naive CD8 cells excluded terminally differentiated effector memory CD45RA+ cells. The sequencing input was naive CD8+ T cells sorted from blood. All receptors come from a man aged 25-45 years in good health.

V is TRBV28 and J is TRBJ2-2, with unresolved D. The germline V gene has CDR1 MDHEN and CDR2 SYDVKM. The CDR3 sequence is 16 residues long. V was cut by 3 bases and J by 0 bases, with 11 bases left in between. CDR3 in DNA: TGTGCCAGCAGTTTCTTTTCGGGTCCGAACACCGGGGAGCTGTTTTTT. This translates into CASSFFSGPNTGELFF.

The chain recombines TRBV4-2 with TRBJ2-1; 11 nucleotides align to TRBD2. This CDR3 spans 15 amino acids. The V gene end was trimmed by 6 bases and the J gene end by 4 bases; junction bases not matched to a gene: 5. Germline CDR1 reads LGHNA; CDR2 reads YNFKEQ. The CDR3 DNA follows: TGTGCCAGCAGTCCCACTAGCGGGGGTTACAATGAGCAGTTCTTC. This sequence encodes CASSPTSGGYNEQFF.

CDR3 in DNA: TGTGCCAGCAGCGCCGGGACAGGGACCTACGAGCAGTACTTC. Its protein is CASSAGTGTYEQYF. The chain recombines TRBV6-6 with TRBJ2-7, with 9 bases that match TRBD1. The V segment lost 6 bases and the J segment 2 bases; nucleotides outside the gene matches: 5. Per germline, CDR1 MNHNY and CDR2 SVGAGI (reference sequence). This CDR3 comprises 14 residues.

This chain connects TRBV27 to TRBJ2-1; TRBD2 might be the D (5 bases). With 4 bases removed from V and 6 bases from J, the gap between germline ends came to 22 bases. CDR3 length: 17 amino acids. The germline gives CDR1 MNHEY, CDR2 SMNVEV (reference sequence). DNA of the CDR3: TGTGCCAGCAGTTCAAAATCGGACTTTTACTTCTTCAATGAGCAGTTCTTC. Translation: CASSSKSDFYFFNEQFF.

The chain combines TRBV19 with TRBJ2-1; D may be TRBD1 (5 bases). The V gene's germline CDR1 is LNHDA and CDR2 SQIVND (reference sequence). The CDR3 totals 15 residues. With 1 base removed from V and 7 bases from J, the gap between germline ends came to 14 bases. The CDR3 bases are TGTGCCAGTAGTATAGGACCCCTGGGGCTTAATGAGCAGTTCTTC. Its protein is CASSIGPLGLNEQFF.

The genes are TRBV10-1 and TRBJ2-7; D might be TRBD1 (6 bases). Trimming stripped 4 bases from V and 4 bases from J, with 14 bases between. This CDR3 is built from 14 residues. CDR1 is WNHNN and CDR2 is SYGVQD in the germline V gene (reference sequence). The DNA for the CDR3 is TGCGCCAGCAGTGCCTCCGGGACAAAGTACGAGCAGTACTTC. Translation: CASSASGTKYEQYF.

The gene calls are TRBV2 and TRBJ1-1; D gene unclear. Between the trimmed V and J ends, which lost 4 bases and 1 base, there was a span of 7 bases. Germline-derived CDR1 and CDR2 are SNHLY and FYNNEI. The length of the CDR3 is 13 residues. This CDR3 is CASSVWRNTEAFF. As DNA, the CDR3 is TGTGCCAGCAGTGTTTGGAGGAACACTGAAGCTTTCTTT.

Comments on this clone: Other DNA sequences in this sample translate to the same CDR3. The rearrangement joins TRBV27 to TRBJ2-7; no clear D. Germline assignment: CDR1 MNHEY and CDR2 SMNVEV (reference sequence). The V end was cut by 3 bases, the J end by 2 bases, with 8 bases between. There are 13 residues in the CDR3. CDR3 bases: TGTGCCAGCAGTTTTGGCGGAACCTACGAGCAGTACTTC. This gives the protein CASSFGGTYEQYF.

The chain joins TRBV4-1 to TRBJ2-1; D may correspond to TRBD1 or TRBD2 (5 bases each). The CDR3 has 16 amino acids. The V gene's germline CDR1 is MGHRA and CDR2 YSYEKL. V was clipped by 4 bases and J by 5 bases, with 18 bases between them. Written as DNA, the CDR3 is TGCGCCAGCAGCCCGAACCTGGGGGACCTTGACAATGAGCAGTTCTTC. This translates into CASSPNLGDLDNEQFF.

CDR3 protein: CASSYRADTQYF. CDR3 nucleotide sequence: TGTGCCAGCAGCTATAGAGCAGATACGCAGTATTTT. The chain carries TRBV11-2 and TRBJ2-3, with unresolved D. The germline V gene has CDR1 SGHAT and CDR2 FQNNGV. The CDR3 runs to 12 residues. The V end was cut by 4 bases, the J end by 4 bases, with 6 bases between.

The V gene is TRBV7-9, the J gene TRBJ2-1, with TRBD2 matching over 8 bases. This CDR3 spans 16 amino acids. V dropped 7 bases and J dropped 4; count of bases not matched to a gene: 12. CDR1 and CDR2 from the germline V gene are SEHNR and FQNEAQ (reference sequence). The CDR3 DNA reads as TGTGCCAGCACGTCGGGAGCGGGAGCGAGTTACAATGAGCAGTTCTTC. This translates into CASTSGAGASYNEQFF.

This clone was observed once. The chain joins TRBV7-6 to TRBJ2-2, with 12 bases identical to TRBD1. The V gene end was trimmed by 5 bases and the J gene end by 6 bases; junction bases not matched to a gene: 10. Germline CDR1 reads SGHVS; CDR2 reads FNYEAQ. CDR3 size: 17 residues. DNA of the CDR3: TGTGCCAGCAGCACACTGCCGGGACAGGGGGCGTCCGGGGAGCTGTTTTTT. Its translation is CASSTLPGQGASGELFF.

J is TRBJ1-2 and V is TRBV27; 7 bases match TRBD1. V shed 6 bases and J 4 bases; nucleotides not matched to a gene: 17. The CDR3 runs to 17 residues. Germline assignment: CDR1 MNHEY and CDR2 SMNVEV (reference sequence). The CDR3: CASSPTGLGRNSYGYTF. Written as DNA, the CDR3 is TGTGCCAGCAGCCCGACAGGGCTCGGACGGAATTCCTATGGCTACACCTTC.

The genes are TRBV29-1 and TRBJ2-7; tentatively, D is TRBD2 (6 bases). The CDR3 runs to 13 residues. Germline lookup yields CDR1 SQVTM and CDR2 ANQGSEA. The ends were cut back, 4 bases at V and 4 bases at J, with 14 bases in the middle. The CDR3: CSVGGFGTYEQYF. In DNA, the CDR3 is TGCAGCGTTGGCGGCTTCGGGACTTACGAGCAGTACTTC.

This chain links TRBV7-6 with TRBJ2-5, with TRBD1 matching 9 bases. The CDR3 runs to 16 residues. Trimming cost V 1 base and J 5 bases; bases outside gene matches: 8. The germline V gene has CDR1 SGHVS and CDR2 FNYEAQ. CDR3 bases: TGTGCCAGCAGCTTAGTCGCCGGGACAGGGACGGAGACCCAGTACTTC. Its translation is CASSLVAGTGTETQYF.

This CDR3 reads CASSPWATEAFF. The CDR3 nucleotides are TGTGCCAGTAGTCCCTGGGCCACTGAAGCTTTCTTT. The chain couples TRBV19 to TRBJ1-1; D remains ambiguous. From germline, CDR1 is LNHDA and CDR2 SQIVND (reference sequence). The CDR3 is made up of 12 amino acids. Trimming cost V 5 bases and J 4 bases, with 8 bases left between them.

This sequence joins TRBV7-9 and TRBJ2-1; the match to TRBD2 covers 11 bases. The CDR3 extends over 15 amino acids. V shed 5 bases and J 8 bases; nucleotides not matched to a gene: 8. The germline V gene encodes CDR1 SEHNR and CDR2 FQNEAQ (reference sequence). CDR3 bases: TGTGCCAGCAGCCCTCCTAGCGGGAGGTACTATGAGCAGTTCTTC. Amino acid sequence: CASSPPSGRYYEQFF.

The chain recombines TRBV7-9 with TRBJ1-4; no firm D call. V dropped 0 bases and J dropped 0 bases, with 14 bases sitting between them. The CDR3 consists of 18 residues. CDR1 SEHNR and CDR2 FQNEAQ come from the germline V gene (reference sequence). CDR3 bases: TGTGCCAGCAGCTTAGCTCTCCGGACCTCCACAACTAATGAAAAACTGTTTTTT. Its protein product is CASSLALRTSTTNEKLFF.

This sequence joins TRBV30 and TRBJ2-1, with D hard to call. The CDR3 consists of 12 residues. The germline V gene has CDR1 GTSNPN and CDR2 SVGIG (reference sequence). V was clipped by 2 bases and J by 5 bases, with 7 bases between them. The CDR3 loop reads CAWSWWDNEQFF. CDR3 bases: TGTGCCTGGAGTTGGTGGGACAATGAGCAGTTCTTC.

The CDR3 protein is CASSRAGGYYEQYF. CDR3 coding DNA: TGTGCCAGCAGCCGGGCTGGAGGGTACTACGAGCAGTACTTC. This sequence joins TRBV5-6 and TRBJ2-7; weak D call: TRBD2 (6 bases). V was pared by 4 bases and J by 3 bases, with 14 bases between. Germline V gene lookup returns CDR1 SGHDT and CDR2 YYEEEE. CDR3 size: 14 residues.

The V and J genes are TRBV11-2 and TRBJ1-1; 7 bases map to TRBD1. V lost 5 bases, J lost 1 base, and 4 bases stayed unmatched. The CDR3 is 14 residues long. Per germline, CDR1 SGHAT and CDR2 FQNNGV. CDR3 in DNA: TGTGCCAGCAGCACAGGACAGGAGAACACTGAAGCTTTCTTT. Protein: CASSTGQENTEAFF.

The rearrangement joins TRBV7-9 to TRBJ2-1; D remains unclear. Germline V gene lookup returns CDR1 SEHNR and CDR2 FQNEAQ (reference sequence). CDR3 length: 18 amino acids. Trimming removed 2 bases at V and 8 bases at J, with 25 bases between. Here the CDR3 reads CASSLSIMSPYNGDEQFF. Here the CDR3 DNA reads TGTGCCAGCAGCTTAAGTATAATGAGCCCGTATAATGGGGATGAGCAGTTCTTC.

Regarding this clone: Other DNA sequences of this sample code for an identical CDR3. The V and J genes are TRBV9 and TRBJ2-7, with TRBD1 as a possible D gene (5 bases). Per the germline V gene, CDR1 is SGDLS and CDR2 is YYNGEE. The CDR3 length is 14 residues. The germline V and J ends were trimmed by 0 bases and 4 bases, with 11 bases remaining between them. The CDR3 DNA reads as TGTGCCAGCAGCGTAGGGGGCAGTGGGTACGAGCAGTACTTC. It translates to CASSVGGSGYEQYF.

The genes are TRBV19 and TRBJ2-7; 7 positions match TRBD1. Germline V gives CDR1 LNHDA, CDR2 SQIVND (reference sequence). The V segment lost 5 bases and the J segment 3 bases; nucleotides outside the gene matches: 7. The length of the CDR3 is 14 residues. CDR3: CASSSLTGFYEQYF. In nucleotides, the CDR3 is TGTGCCAGTAGTTCTCTGACAGGGTTCTACGAGCAGTACTTC.

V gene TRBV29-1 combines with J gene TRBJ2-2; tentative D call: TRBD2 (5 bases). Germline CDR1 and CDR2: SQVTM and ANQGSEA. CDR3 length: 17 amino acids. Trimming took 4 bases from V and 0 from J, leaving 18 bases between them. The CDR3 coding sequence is TGCAGCGTTGCGGAGCGGTCGGTACTTGCGAACACCGGGGAGCTGTTTTTT. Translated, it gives CSVAERSVLANTGELFF.

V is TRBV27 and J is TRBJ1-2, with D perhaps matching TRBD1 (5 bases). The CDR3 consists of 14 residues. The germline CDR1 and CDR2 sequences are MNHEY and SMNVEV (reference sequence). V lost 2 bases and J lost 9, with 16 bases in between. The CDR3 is CASSLLGQPISYTF. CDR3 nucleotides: TGTGCCAGCAGTTTACTGGGGCAGCCGATAAGCTACACCTTC.

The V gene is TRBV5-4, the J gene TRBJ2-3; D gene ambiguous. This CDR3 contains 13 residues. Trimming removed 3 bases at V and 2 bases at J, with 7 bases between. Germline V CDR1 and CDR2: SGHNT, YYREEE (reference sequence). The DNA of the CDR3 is TGTGCCAGCAGCTCGGTTCCCACAGATACGCAGTATTTT. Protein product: CASSSVPTDTQYF.